The present T cell receptor (beta chain) was sequenced within a study of T cell changes during pregnancy in multiple sclerosis (dated 2019 in TCRdb). General notes on the study: In women with multiple sclerosis, the researchers looked at how the T cell repertoire shifted as pregnancy progressed.

V is pared back by 1 base and J by 5 bases, with 8 bases lying between the germline termini. The germline V gene (reference sequence) specifies SEHNR as CDR1 and FQNEAQ as CDR2. Counted from cysteine to phenylalanine, this CDR3 has 14 amino acids. Only the CDR3 DNA is retained, 42 bases long and in frame from the first base. Preparation of the library involved the immunoSEQ multiplex PCR assay. In its TCRdb copy, this immuneACCESS table keeps in-frame sequences only and misses some clones. Where compared with another copy, unresolved V genes explain less than half of these, and the others have no known cause. The sample table records roughly 90,000 clones; about 91% of these occur just once. The top ten clones comprise 0.8% to 0.95% of the sample. Of note for this clone: Its antigen target is currently unknown. No clone much larger than this one lies a single base away; base qualities are absent.

The rearrangement combines TRBV7-9 with TRBJ2-2; the D segment cannot be called with confidence. The clonotype was recovered from a female donor with multiple sclerosis, enrolled in a pregnancy study. Sequenced here: peripheral blood, sampled before pregnancy. This receptor carries the CDR3 CASSLGSETGELFF. The nucleotide sequence is given as TGTGCCAGCAGCTTAGGGAGTGAAACCGGGGAGCTGTTTTTT.